The sequence of this T cell receptor beta chain was determined in a study of blood T cell repertoires in COVID-19. Study as a whole: There were acute and convalescent COVID-19 samples, and they came from the United States, Italy and Spain. T cells, B-cell-depleted T cells, or PBMCs provided the cDNA or gDNA that served as material.

Recovered status in Cohort 3 required two negative PCRs, clearance, or symptom resolution. Authors' data handling: Researchers report that nucleated cell counts were estimated from reference gene primer amplification. Produced via immunoSEQ multiplex PCR; TCRdb's table is partial and in-frame only. The D gene and trimming were derived from the DNA, and the V and J assignments and clone size from that table. The data contain about 250,000 clones, over 75% of them singletons. This clonotype was sampled from a man aged 35 to 55 who had recovered from COVID-19. Sequencing was carried out using PBMCs or T cells enriched from blood (not recorded which).

The CDR3 reads CATRRPTGNTIYF. CDR3 nucleotides: TGTGCCACCAGGAGACCTACTGGAAACACCATATATTTT. The chain uses TRBV15 and TRBJ1-3, with D hard to call. The germline V gene has CDR1 LNHNV and CDR2 YYDKDF (reference sequence). The CDR3 runs to 13 residues. Trimming removed 6 bases at V and 2 bases at J, with 8 bases between.